The rows below give T cell receptor beta chains drawn from one sample of a study of T cells in Graves' hyperthyroidism and ophthalmopathy. TCRdb itself ran the multiplex PCR reads through MiXCR, one entry per CDR3 protein. The table has around 600,000 distinct CDR3 sequences, about 14% seen once. The sequenced sample consisted of blood. These receptors came from a woman between 50 and 59 years old with Graves' ophthalmopathy. Both conserved end residues are part of each CDR3. D genes are given only for firm matches. Clone size, where shown, is once, few, many, or a class for clones that have expanded.

size: many
D: .
J: TRBJ2-1
V: TRBV20-1
CDR3: CSARKKPDLYSYNEQFF
DNA: TGCAGTGCTCGGAAGAAGCCGGACTTGTACTCCTACAATGAGCAGTTCTTC

size: many
D: .
J: TRBJ1-5
V: TRBV11-2
CDR3: CASSLGRGLGNQPQHF
DNA: TGTGCCAGCAGCTTAGGTCGGGGGCTTGGCAATCAGCCCCAGCATTTT

size: many
D: TRBD2
J: TRBJ2-5
V: TRBV7-2
CDR3: CASSLGLAVQETQYF
DNA: TGTGCCAGCAGCTTGGGACTAGCGGTTCAAGAGACCCAGTACTTC

size: few
D: .
J: TRBJ1-5
V: TRBV19
CDR3: CASSVIGRYSNQPQHF
DNA: TGTGCCAGTAGTGTTATCGGCAGGTATAGCAATCAGCCCCAGCATTTT

size: many
D: TRBD2
J: TRBJ2-3
V: TRBV7-3
CDR3: CASSLFGIRTSGRTADTQYF
DNA: TGTGCCAGCAGCTTATTTGGTATTCGGACTAGCGGGAGGACAGCAGATACGCAGTATTTT

size: .
D: .
J: TRBJ2-7
V: TRBV28
CDR3: CASRATLRSYEQYF
DNA: TGTGCCAGTAGGGCTACCCTAAGGAGCTACGAGCAGTACTTC

size: many
D: .
J: TRBJ2-1
V: TRBV24-1
CDR3: CATSLSGQDVQFF
DNA: TGTGCCACCAGTTTATCAGGGCAGGACGTGCAGTTCTTC

size: many
D: .
J: TRBJ2-4
V: TRBV28
CDR3: CASSLVQIKNIQYF
DNA: TGTGCCAGCAGTTTAGTCCAGATCAAAAACATTCAGTACTTC

size: .
D: TRBD1
J: TRBJ2-7
V: TRBV18
CDR3: CASSDPGQVTYEQYF
DNA: TGTGCCAGCTCGGATCCGGGACAGGTTACCTACGAGCAGTACTTC

size: few
D: TRBD1
J: TRBJ1-2
V: TRBV30
CDR3: CAWTTGQGYGYTF
DNA: TGTGCCTGGACCACCGGACAGGGATATGGCTACACCTTC

size: few
D: .
J: TRBJ2-7
V: TRBV14
CDR3: CASSQVGKSYEQYF
DNA: TGTGCCAGCAGCCAAGTGGGAAAGTCCTACGAGCAGTACTTC

size: many
D: TRBD2
J: TRBJ2-7
V: TRBV27
CDR3: CASSLSPAGGYEQYF
DNA: TGTGCCAGCAGTTTATCGCCAGCGGGAGGGTACGAGCAGTACTTC

size: many
D: TRBD2
J: TRBJ2-1
V: TRBV20-1
CDR3: CSARDPSGTYNEQFF
DNA: TGCAGTGCTAGAGATCCTAGCGGGACGTACAATGAGCAGTTCTTC

size: .
D: TRBD1
J: TRBJ2-7
V: TRBV15
CDR3: CATSSTPGTASYEQYF
DNA: TGTGCCACCAGCAGTACACCCGGGACAGCCTCCTACGAGCAGTACTTC

size: many
D: .
J: TRBJ2-5
V: TRBV7-9
CDR3: CASSPHRLWETQYF
DNA: TGTGCCAGCAGCCCCCATCGGTTGTGGGAGACCCAGTACTTC

size: many
D: TRBD1
J: TRBJ2-3
V: TRBV18
CDR3: CASALDRGLSDTQYF
DNA: TGTGCCAGCGCCCTGGACAGGGGGCTGTCAGATACGCAGTATTTT

size: many
D: TRBD2
J: TRBJ2-3
V: TRBV28
CDR3: CASSLTSGRGTDTQYF
DNA: TGTGCCAGCAGTTTGACTAGCGGGAGGGGAACAGATACGCAGTATTTT

size: .
D: .
J: TRBJ1-3
V: TRBV28
CDR3: CASSPWGTGNTIYF
DNA: TGTGCCAGCAGCCCTTGGGGGACTGGAAACACCATATATTTT

size: few
D: TRBD1
J: TRBJ2-1
V: TRBV12-3/TRBV12-4
CDR3: CASSLGQGIIDEQFF
DNA: TGTGCCAGCAGCCTGGGACAGGGAATCATCGATGAGCAGTTCTTC

size: .
D: .
J: TRBJ2-3
V: TRBV19
CDR3: CASSIASTDTQYF
DNA: TGTGCCAGTAGTATTGCTAGCACAGATACGCAGTATTTT

size: many
D: .
J: TRBJ2-1
V: TRBV6-2/TRBV6-3
CDR3: CASSWRGYNEQFF
DNA: TGTGCCAGCAGTTGGCGGGGTTACAATGAGCAGTTCTTC

size: .
D: TRBD1
J: TRBJ1-4
V: TRBV13
CDR3: CASSPNPSEGAGEKLFF
DNA: TGTGCCAGCAGCCCGAACCCTAGTGAGGGGGCCGGAGAAAAACTGTTTTTT

size: many
D: TRBD2
J: TRBJ2-2
V: TRBV7-9
CDR3: CASSLGLAGVAGELFF
DNA: TGTGCCAGCAGCCTGGGACTAGCGGGAGTGGCCGGGGAGCTGTTTTTT

size: .
D: .
J: TRBJ2-5
V: TRBV19
CDR3: CASSIPGFETQYF
DNA: TGTGCCAGTAGTATACCCGGGTTTGAGACCCAGTACTTC

size: .
D: TRBD1
J: TRBJ1-2
V: TRBV10-3
CDR3: CAISESTGMADGYTF
DNA: TGTGCCATCAGTGAGTCGACAGGGATGGCGGATGGCTACACCTTC

size: many
D: .
J: TRBJ2-3
V: TRBV18
CDR3: CASSPPIGQISTDTQYF
DNA: TGTGCCAGCTCACCACCGATAGGCCAGATTAGCACAGATACGCAGTATTTT

size: many
D: .
J: TRBJ2-1
V: TRBV19
CDR3: CASSRGSSYNEQFF
DNA: TGTGCCAGCAGCCGGGGAAGCTCCTACAATGAGCAGTTCTTC

size: .
D: .
J: TRBJ1-5
V: TRBV4-2
CDR3: CASSQLSRSGNQPQHF
DNA: TGTGCCAGCAGCCAATTGTCAAGGTCCGGCAATCAGCCCCAGCATTTT

size: .
D: .
J: TRBJ1-1
V: TRBV29-1
CDR3: CSVEEGLLNTEAFF
DNA: TGCAGCGTTGAAGAGGGGCTCCTGAACACTGAAGCTTTCTTT

size: many
D: .
J: TRBJ2-7
V: TRBV7-3
CDR3: CASSFRHNYEQYF
DNA: TGTGCCAGCAGCTTTCGACATAACTACGAGCAGTACTTC

size: many
D: TRBD1
J: TRBJ2-5
V: TRBV5-6
CDR3: CASSLGGTVETYQETQYF
DNA: TGTGCCAGCAGCTTGGGTGGGACAGTTGAAACGTACCAAGAGACCCAGTACTTC

size: many
D: .
J: TRBJ2-1
V: TRBV6-2/TRBV6-3
CDR3: CASSLAEYNEQFF
DNA: TGTGCCAGCAGCTTAGCGGAGTACAATGAGCAGTTCTTC

size: .
D: TRBD2
J: TRBJ2-5
V: TRBV6-1
CDR3: CASSARTGTSGRVQETQYF
DNA: TGTGCCAGCAGTGCGAGAACCGGGACTAGCGGGAGGGTACAAGAGACCCAGTACTTC

size: many
D: TRBD1
J: TRBJ1-5
V: TRBV28
CDR3: CASESILRTGGNQPQHF
DNA: TGTGCCAGCGAATCGATACTTCGGACAGGGGGCAATCAGCCCCAGCATTTT

size: few
D: .
J: TRBJ1-5
V: TRBV27
CDR3: CASSPFESGNQPQHF
DNA: TGTGCCAGCAGTCCCTTTGAAAGCGGCAATCAGCCCCAGCATTTT

size: many
D: TRBD1
J: TRBJ2-7
V: TRBV20-1
CDR3: CSATDRGRTLDEQYF
DNA: TGCAGTGCAACCGACAGGGGTCGAACTTTGGACGAGCAGTACTTC